These T cell receptor beta chains were read from a single sample in a study of vaccination and CD4 T cells after COVID-19. In TCRdb, the PCR reads were re-called with MiXCR into one record per CDR3 protein. The sample has some 21,000 distinct CDR3 sequences, 50% to 70% seen once. The source material was CD4+ T cells from blood, sampled before SARS-CoV-2 vaccination. The source of these receptors is a human donor who had recovered from COVID-19. The CDR3 runs from the conserved cysteine through the conserved F or W. A D gene is named only where the DNA matches it firmly. Size is stated for part of the rows, as once, few or many counts, or as a class when the clone is expanded.

.	few	TRBV28	TRBJ1-1	TGTGCCAGCTCGGAAGGCAGGGGACAAGCTTTCTTT	CASSEGRGQAFF
.	.	TRBV19	TRBJ2-5	TGTGCCAGTAGGTCCCGGTCCCAGGGGCGAATCCAAGAGACCCAGTACTTC	CASRSRSQGRIQETQYF
.	few	TRBV6-5	TRBJ2-3	TGTGCCAGCAGTTTAGACTCTAGCACAGATACGCAGTATTTT	CASSLDSSTDTQYF
TRBD2	.	TRBV20-1	TRBJ2-3	TGCAGTGCTCCTCCGGGACTAGCGGGCACAGATACGCAGTATTTT	CSAPPGLAGTDTQYF
.	few	TRBV7-8	TRBJ1-5	TGTGCCAGCAGCTTAGATCTGGGCGGCAATCAGCCCCAGCATTTT	CASSLDLGGNQPQHF
TRBD1	few	TRBV20-1	TRBJ2-1	TGCAGTGCTAGAACAGGGGGCTCCTACAATGAGCAGTTCTTC	CSARTGGSYNEQFF
TRBD1	few	TRBV27	TRBJ1-2	TGTGCCAGCAGTCAAGGGGGACAGGGAAACTATGGCTACACCTTC	CASSQGGQGNYGYTF
.	once	TRBV7-3	TRBJ2-5	TGTGCCAGCAGCCCGATCTACGGGGAGACCCAGTACTTC	CASSPIYGETQYF
.	.	TRBV21-1	TRBJ1-5	TGTGCCAGCAGCAATAGCAATCAGCCCCAGCATTTT	CASSNSNQPQHF
TRBD1	few	TRBV6-1	TRBJ2-5	TGTGCCAGCAACCCTCGCCCGGACAGGCAGAGGGAGACCCAGTACTTC	CASNPRPDRQRETQYF
.	once	TRBV7-9	TRBJ1-2	TGTGCCAGCAGCTTAGAGGCCGGGGAGGGTGGCTACACCTTC	CASSLEAGEGGYTF
.	.	TRBV19	TRBJ2-5	TGTGCCAGTAGTTCCTCGGGGGCGTTGGGTGTAGGGGAGACCCAGTACTTC	CASSSSGALGVGETQYF
.	.	TRBV20-1	TRBJ1-5	TGCAGTGCTAGTTTTGGCCTAATCAATCAGCCCCAGCATTTT	CSASFGLINQPQHF
TRBD1	few	TRBV7-2	TRBJ1-5	TGTGCCAGCAGCTTAATGTGGGACAGTAATCAGCCCCAGCATTTT	CASSLMWDSNQPQHF
.	.	TRBV12-3/TRBV12-4	TRBJ1-5	TGTGCCAGCAGTTTAGCGCGGCGTAGAGATCAGCCCCAGCATTTT	CASSLARRRDQPQHF
TRBD2	.	TRBV24-1	TRBJ2-3	TGTGCCACCAGTGCCACAACCCCTAGCGGGAGGATCACAGATACGCAGTATTTT	CATSATTPSGRITDTQYF
.	.	TRBV5-4	TRBJ2-1	TGTGCCAGCAGCTTGCCCGAGCTCTACAATGAGCAGTTCTTC	CASSLPELYNEQFF